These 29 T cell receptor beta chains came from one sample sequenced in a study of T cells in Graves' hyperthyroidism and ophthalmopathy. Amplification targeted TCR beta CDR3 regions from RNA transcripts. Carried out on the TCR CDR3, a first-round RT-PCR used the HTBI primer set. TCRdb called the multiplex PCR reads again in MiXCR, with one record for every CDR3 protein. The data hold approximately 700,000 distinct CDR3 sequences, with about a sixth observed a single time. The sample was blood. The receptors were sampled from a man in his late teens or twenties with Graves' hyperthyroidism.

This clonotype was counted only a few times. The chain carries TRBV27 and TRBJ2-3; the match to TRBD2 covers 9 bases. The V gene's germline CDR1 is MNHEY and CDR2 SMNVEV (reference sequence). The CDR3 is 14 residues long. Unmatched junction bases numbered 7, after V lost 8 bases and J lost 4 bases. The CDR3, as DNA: TGTGCCAGCGGCCAGGGACTAGCCTCAGATACGCAGTATTTT. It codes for CASGQGLASDTQYF.

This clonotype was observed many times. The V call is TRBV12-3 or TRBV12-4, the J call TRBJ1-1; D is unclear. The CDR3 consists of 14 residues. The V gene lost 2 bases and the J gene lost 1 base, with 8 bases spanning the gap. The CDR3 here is CASSLMPGNTEAFF. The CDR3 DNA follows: TGTGCCAGCAGTTTAATGCCTGGGAACACTGAAGCTTTCTTT.

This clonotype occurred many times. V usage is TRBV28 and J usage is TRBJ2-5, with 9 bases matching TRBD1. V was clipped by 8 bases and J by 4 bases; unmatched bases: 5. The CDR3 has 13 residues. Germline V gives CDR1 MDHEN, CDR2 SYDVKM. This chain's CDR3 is CASVTGGAETQYF. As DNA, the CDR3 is TGTGCCAGCGTAACAGGGGGCGCAGAGACCCAGTACTTC.

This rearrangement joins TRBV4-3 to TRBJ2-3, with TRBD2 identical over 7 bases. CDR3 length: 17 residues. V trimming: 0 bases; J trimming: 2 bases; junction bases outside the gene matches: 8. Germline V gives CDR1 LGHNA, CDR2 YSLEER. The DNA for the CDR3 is TGCGCCAGCAGCCAAGATCAGGTAGCGGGTAACACAGATACGCAGTATTTT. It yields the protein CASSQDQVAGNTDTQYF.

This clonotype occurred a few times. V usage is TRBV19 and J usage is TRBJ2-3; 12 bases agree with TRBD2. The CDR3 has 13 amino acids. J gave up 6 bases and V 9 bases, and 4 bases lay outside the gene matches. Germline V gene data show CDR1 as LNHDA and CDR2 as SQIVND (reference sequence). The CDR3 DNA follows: TGTGCCAGCTCCGGGACTAGCGGGGATACGCAGTATTTT. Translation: CASSGTSGDTQYF.

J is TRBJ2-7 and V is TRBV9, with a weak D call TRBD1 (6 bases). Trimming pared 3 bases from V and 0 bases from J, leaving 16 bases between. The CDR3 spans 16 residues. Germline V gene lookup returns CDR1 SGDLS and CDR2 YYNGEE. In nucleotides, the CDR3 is TGTGCCAGCAGCGGAAAACAGGGTCCTGTCTCCTACGAGCAGTACTTC. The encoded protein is CASSGKQGPVSYEQYF.

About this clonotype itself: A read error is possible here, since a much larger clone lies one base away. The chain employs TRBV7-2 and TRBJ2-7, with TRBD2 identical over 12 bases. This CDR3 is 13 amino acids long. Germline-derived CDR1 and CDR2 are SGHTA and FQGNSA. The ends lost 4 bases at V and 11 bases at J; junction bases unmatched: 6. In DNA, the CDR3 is TGTGCCAGCAGCTCCGGACTAGCGGGACAGAAGTACTTC. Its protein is CASSSGLAGQKYF.

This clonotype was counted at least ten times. The CDR3 nucleotides read TGTGCCAGCAGTGCCCTCAGTTACAATGAGCAGTTCTTC. It is translated as CASSALSYNEQFF. This chain uses TRBV6-1 with TRBJ2-1; no clear D. CDR3 size: 13 residues. Germline assignment: CDR1 MNHNS and CDR2 SASEGT. V lost 4 bases and J lost 4, with 8 bases in between.

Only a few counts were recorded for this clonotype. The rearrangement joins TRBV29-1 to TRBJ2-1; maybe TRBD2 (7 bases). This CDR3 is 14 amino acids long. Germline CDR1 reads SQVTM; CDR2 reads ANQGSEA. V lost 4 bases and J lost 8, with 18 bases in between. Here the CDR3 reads CSVGGGALGHEQFF. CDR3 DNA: TGCAGCGTTGGGGGGGGGGCGCTTGGCCATGAGCAGTTCTTC.

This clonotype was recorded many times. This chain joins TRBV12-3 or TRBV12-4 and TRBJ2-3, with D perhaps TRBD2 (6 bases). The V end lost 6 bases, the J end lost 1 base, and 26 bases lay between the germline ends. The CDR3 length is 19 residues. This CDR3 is CASSPPLSGLRRGTDTQYF. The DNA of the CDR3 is TGTGCCAGCAGCCCCCCCCTAAGCGGCCTGAGGAGGGGCACAGATACGCAGTATTTT.

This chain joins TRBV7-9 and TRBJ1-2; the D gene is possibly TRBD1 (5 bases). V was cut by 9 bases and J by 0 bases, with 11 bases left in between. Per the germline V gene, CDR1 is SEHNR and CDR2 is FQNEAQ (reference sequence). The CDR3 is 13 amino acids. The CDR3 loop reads CASWDDANYGYTF. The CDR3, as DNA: TGTGCCAGTTGGGACGATGCTAACTATGGCTACACCTTC.

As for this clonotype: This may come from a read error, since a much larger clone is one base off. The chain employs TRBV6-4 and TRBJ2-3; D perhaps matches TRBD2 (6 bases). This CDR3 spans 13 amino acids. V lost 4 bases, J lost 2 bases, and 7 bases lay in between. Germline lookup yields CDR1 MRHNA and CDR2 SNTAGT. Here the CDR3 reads CASSAGDTDTQYF. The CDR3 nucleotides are TGTGCCAGCAGTGCGGGAGACACAGATACGCAGTATTTT.

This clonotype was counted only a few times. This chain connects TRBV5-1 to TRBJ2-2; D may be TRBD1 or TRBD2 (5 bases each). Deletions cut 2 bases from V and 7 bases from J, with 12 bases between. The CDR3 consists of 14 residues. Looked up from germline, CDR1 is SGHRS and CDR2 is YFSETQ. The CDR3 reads CASSLPGPGGELFF. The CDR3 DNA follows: TGCGCCAGCAGCTTACCGGGGCCCGGCGGGGAGCTGTTTTTT.

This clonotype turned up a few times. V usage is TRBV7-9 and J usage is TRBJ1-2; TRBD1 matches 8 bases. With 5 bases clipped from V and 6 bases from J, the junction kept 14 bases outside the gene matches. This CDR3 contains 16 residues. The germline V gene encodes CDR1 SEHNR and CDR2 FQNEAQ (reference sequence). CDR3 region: CASSATGALTGDGYTF. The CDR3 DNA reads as TGTGCCAGCAGCGCGACAGGGGCTTTGACTGGAGATGGCTACACCTTC.

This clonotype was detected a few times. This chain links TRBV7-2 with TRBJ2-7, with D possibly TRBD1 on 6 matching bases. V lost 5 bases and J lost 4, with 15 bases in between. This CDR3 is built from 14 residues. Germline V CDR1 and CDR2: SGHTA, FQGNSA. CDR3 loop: CASSQGSNSYEQYF. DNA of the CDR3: TGTGCCAGCAGCCAGGGGTCCAATTCTTACGAGCAGTACTTC.

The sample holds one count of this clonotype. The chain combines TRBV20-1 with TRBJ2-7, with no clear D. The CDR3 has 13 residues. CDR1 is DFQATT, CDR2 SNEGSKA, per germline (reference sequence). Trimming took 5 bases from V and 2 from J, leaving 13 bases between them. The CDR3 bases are TGCAGTGCTCAGGCTGGCGGCACCTACGAGCAGTACTTC. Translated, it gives CSAQAGGTYEQYF.

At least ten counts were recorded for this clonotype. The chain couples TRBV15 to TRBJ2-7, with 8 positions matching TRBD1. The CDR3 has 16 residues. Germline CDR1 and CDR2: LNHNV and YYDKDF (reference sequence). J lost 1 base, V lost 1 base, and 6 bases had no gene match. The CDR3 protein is CATSRGGQGVSYEQYF. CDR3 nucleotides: TGTGCCACCAGCAGAGGAGGACAGGGAGTTTCCTACGAGCAGTACTTC.

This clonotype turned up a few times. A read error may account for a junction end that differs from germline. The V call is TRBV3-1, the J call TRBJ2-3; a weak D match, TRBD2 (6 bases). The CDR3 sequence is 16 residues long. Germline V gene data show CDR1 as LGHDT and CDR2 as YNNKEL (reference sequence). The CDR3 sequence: CANSRDFSTVFDTQYF. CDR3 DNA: TGTGCCAACAGCAGGGACTTCTCAACGGTATTCGATACGCAGTATTTT.

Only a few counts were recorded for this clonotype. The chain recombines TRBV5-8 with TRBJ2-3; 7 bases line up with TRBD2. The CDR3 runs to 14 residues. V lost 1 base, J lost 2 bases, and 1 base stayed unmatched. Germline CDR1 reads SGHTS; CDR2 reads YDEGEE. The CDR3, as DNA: TGTGCCAGCAGCTTGACTAGCGCCACAGATACGCAGTATTTT. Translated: CASSLTSATDTQYF.

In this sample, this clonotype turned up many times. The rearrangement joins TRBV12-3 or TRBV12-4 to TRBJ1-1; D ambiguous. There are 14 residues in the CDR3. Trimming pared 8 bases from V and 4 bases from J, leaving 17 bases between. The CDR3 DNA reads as TGTGCCAGCCTCGACCGGAAGGGTCCCACTGAAGCTTTCTTT. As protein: CASLDRKGPTEAFF.

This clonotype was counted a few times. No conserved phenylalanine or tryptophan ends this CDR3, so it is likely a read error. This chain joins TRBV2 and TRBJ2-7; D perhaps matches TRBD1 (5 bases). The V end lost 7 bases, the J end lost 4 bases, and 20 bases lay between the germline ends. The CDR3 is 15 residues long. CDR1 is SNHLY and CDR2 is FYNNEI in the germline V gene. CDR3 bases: TGTGCCAGCATCCCCATGGGGCCCCCGAGGTACGAGCAGTACCTC. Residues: CASIPMGPPRYEQYL.

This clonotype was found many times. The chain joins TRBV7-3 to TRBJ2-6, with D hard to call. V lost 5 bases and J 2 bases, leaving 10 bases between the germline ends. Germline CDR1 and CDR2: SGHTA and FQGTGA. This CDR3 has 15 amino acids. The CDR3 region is CASSHDGTGANVLTF. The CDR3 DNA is TGTGCCAGCAGCCACGATGGGACTGGGGCCAACGTCCTGACTTTC.

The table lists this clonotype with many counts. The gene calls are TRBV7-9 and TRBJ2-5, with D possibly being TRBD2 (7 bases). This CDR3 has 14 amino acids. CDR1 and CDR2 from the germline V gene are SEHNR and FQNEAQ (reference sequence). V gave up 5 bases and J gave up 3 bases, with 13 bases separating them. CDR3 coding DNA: TGTGCCAGCAGCCACGGAGGGGGGGAAGAGACCCAGTACTTC. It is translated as CASSHGGGEETQYF.

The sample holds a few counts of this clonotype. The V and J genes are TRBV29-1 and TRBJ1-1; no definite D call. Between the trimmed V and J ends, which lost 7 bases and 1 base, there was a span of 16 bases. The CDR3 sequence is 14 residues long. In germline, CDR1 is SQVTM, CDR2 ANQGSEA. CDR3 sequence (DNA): TGCAGCGGGTCGGACGCATCAGCGAACACTGAAGCTTTCTTT. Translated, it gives CSGSDASANTEAFF.

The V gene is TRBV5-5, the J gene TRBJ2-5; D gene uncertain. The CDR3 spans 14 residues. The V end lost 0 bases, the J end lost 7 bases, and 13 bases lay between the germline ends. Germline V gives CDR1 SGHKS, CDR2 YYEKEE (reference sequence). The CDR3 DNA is TGTGCCAGCAGCTTGGAGCAGGACCGCACGACCCAGTACTTC. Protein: CASSLEQDRTTQYF.

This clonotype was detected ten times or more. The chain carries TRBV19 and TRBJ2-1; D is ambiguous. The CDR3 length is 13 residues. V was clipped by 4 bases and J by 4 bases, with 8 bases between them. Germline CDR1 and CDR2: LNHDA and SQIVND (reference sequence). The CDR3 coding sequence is TGTGCCAGTAGTACGCAGCCGTACAATGAGCAGTTCTTC. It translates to CASSTQPYNEQFF.

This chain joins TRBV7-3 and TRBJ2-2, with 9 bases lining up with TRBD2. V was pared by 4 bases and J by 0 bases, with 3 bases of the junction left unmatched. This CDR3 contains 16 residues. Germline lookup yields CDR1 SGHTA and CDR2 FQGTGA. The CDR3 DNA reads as TGTGCCAGCAGCTGGGCGGGAGGGGCGAACACCGGGGAGCTGTTTTTT. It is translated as CASSWAGGANTGELFF. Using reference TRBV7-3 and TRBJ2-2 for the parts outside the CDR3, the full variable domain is GAGVSQTPSNKVTEKGKYVELRCDPISGHTALYWYRQSLGQGPEFLIYFQGTGAADDSGLPNDRFFAVRPEGSVSTLKIQRTERGDSAVYLCASSWAGGANTGELFFGEGSRLTVL.

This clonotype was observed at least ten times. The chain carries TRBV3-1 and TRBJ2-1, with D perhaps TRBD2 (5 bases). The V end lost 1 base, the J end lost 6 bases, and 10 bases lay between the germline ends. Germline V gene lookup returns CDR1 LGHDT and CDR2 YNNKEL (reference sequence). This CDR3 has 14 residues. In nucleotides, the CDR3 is TGTGCCAGCAGCCAAGTACTAGTCGTCAATGAGCAGTTCTTC. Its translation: CASSQVLVVNEQFF.

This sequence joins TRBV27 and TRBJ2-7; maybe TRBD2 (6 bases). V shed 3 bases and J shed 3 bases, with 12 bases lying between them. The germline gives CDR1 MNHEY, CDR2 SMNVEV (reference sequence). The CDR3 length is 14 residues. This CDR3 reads CASSFAGSLYEQYF. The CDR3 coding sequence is TGTGCCAGCAGTTTTGCGGGGAGTCTCTACGAGCAGTACTTC.